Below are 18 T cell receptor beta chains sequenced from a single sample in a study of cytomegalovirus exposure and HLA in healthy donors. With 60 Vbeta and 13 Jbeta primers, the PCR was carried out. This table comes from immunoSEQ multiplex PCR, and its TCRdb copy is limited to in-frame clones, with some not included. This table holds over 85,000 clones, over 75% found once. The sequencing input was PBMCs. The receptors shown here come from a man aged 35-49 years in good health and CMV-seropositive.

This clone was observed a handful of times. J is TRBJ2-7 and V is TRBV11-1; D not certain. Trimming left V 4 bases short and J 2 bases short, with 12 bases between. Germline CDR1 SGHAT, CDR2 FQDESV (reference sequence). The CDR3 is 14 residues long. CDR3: CASSSPLVPYEQYF. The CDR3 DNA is TGTGCCAGCAGCTCGCCCTTAGTCCCCTACGAGCAGTACTTC.

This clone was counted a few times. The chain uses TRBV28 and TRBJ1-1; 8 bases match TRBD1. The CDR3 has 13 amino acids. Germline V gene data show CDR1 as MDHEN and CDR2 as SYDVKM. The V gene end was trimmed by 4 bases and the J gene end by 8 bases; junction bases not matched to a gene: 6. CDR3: CASSSGDRPEAFF. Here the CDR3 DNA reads TGTGCCAGCAGTTCCGGGGACAGGCCCGAAGCTTTCTTT. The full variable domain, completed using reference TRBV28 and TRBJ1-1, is DVKVTQSSRYLVKRTGEKVFLECVQDMDHENMFWYRQDPGLGLRLIYFSYDVKMKEKGDIPEGYSVSREKKERFSLILESASTNQTSMYLCASSSGDRPEAFFGQGTRLTVV.

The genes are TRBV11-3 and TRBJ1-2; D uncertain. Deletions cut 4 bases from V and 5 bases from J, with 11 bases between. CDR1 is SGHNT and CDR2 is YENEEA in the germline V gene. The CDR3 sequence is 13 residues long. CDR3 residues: CASSSLAGYGYTF. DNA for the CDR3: TGTGCCAGCAGCTCCCTTGCCGGGTATGGCTACACCTTC.

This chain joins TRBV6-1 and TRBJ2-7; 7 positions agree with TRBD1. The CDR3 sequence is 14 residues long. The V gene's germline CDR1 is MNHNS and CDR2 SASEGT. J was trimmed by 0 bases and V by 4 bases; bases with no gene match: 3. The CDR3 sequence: CASSGAGGSYEQYF. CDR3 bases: TGTGCCAGCAGTGGGGCAGGGGGCTCCTACGAGCAGTACTTC.

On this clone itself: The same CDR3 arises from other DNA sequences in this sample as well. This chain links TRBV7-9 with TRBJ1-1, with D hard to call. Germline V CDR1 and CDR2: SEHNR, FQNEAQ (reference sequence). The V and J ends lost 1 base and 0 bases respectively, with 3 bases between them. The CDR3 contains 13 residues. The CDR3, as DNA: TGTGCCAGCAGCTTAGACATGAACACTGAAGCTTTCTTT. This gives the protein CASSLDMNTEAFF.

Here the CDR3 reads CASSLDAGEYTEAFF. The CDR3 DNA sequence: TGTGCCAGCAGCTTGGATGCTGGGGAGTACACTGAAGCTTTCTTT. The chain couples TRBV7-3 to TRBJ1-1; unclear D gene. This CDR3 is built from 15 residues. V was cut by 3 bases and J by 3 bases, with 14 bases left in between. The V gene's germline CDR1 is SGHTA and CDR2 FQGTGA.

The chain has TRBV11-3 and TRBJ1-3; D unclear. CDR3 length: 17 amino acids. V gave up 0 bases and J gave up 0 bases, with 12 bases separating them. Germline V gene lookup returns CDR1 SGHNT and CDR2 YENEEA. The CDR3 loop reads CASSLDRRESSGNTIYF. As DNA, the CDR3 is TGTGCCAGCAGCTTAGATCGGAGGGAGAGCTCTGGAAACACCATATATTTT.

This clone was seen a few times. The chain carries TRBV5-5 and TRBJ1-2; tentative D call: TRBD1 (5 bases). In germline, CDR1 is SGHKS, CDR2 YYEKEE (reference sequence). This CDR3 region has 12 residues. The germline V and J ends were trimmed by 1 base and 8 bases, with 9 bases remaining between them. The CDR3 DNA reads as TGTGCCAGCAGCTTGATGGCAGGGGGCTACACCTTC. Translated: CASSLMAGGYTF.

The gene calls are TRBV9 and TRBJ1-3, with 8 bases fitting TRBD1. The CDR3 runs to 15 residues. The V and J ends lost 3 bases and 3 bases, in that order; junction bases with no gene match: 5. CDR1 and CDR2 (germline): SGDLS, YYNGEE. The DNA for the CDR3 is TGTGCCAGCAGCGAAGCAGGGGGCGGTGGAAACACCATATATTTT. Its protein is CASSEAGGGGNTIYF.

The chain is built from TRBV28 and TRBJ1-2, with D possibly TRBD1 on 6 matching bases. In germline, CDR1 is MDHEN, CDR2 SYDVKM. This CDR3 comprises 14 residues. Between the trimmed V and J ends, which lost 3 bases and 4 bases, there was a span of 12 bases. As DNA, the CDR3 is TGTGCCAGCAGTTTGACAGGCCGGGGCTATGGCTACACCTTC. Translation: CASSLTGRGYGYTF.

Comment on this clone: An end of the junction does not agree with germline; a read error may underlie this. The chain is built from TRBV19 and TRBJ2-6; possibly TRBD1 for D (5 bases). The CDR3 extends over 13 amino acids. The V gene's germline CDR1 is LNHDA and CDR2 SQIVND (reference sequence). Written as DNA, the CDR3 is TGTGCCAGTAGTATCAGTGGGGCCAACGGCCTGACTTTC. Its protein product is CASSISGANGLTF.

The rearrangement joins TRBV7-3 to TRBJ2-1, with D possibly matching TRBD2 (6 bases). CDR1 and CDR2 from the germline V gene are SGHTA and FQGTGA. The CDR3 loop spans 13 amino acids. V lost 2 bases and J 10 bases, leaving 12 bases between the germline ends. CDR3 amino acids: CASSLEPSEEQFF. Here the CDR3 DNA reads TGTGCCAGCAGCTTAGAGCCTAGCGAAGAGCAGTTCTTC.

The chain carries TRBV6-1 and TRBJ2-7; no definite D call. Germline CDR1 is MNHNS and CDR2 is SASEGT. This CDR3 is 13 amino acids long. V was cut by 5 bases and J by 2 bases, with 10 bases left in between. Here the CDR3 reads CASSIELPYEQYF. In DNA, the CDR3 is TGTGCCAGCAGTATAGAACTCCCCTACGAGCAGTACTTC.

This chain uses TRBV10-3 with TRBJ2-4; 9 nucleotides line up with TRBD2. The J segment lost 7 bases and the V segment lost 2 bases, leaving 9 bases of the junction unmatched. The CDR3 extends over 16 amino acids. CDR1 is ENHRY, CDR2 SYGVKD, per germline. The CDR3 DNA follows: TGTGCCATCAGTGAGCAGCGGGGGGACTTTGGTAACATTCAGTACTTC. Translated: CAISEQRGDFGNIQYF.

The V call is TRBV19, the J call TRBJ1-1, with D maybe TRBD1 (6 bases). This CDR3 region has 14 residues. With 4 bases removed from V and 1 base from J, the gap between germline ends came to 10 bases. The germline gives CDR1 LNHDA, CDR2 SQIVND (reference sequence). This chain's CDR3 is CASSTQQGNTEAFF. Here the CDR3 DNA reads TGTGCCAGTAGTACTCAACAGGGGAACACTGAAGCTTTCTTT.

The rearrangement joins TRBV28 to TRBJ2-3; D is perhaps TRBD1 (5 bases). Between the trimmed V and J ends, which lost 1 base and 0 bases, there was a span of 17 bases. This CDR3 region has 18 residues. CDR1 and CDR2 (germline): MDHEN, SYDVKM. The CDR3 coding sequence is TGTGCCAGCAGTTTATCGAAGGGGTGGGTTTCTAGCACAGATACGCAGTATTTT. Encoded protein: CASSLSKGWVSSTDTQYF.

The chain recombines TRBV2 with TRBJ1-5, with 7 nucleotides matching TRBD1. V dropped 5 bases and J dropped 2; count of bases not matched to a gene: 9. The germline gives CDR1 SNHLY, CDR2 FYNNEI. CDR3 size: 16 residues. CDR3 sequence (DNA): TGTGCCAGCAGTACAACGACAGGGTCCGGCAATCAGCCCCAGCATTTT. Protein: CASSTTTGSGNQPQHF.

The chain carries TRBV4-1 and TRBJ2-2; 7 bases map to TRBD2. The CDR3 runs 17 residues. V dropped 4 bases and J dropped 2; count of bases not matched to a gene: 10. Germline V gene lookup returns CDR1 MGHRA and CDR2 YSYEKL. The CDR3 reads CASSRHGGRENTGELFF. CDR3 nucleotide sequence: TGCGCCAGCAGCCGTCACGGGGGGAGAGAAAACACCGGGGAGCTGTTTTTT.